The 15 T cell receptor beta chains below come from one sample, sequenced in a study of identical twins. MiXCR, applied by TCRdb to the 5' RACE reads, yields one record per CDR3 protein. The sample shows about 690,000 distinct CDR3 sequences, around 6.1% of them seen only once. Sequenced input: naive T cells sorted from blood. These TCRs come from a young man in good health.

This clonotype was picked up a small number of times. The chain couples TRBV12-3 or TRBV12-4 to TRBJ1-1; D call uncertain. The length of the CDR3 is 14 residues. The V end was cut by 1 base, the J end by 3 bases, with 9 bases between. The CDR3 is CASSLVGFHTEAFF. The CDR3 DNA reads TGTGCCAGCAGTTTAGTGGGGTTTCACACTGAAGCTTTCTTT.

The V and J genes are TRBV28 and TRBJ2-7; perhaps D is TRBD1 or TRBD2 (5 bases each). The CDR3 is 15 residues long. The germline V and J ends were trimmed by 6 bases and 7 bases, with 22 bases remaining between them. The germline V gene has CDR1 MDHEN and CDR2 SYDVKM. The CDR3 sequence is CASSNPGTVLFEQYF. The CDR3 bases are TGTGCCAGCAGCAACCCCGGGACGGTCCTCTTTGAGCAGTACTTC.

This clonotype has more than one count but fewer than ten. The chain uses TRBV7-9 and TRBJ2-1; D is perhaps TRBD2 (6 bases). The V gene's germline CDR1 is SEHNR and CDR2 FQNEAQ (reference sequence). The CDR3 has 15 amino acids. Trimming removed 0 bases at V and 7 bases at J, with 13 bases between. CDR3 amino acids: CASSLAGGWENEQFF. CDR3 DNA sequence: TGTGCCAGCAGCTTAGCGGGAGGATGGGAGAATGAGCAGTTCTTC.

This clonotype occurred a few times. The CDR3 DNA reads as TGTGCCAGCAGCTTAGAACTTCGCGTGGACACCGGGGAGCTGTTTTTT. It specifies CASSLELRVDTGELFF. This sequence joins TRBV11-2 and TRBJ2-2, with D hard to call. This CDR3 has 16 residues. Trimming took off 0 bases at V and 3 bases at J, with 11 bases between the two ends. The germline gives CDR1 SGHAT, CDR2 FQNNGV.

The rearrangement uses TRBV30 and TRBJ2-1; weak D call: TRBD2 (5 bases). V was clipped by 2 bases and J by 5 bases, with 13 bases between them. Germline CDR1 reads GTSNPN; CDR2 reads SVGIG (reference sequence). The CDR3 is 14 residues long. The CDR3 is CAWSPGLAHNEQFF. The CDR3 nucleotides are TGTGCCTGGAGTCCGGGATTAGCTCACAATGAGCAGTTCTTC.

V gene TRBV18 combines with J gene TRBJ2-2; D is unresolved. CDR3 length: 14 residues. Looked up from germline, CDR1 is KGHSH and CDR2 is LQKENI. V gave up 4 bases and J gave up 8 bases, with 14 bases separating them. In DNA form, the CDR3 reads TGTGCCAGCTCACTGGTGACGACGGCTGGGGAGCTGTTTTTT. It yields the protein CASSLVTTAGELFF.

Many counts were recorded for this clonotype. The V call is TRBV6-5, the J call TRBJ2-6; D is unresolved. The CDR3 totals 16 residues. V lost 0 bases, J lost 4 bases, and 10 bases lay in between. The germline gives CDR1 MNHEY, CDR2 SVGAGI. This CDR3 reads CASSYSSPPGANVLTF. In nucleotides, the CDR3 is TGTGCCAGCAGTTACTCGTCCCCCCCAGGGGCCAACGTCCTGACTTTC.

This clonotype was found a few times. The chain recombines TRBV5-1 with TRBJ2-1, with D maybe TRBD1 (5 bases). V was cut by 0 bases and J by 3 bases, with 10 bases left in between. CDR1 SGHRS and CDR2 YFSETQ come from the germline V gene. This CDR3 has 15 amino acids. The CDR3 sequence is CASSLVLGDYNEQFF. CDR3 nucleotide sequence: TGCGCCAGCAGCTTGGTTCTAGGGGACTACAATGAGCAGTTCTTC.

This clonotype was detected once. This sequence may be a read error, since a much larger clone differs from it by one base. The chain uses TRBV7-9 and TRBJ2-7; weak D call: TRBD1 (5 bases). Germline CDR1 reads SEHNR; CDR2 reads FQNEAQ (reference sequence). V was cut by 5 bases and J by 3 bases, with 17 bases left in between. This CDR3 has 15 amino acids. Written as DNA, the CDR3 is TGTGCCAGCAGCCCCCCGATCCAAGGGGACTACGAGCAGTACTTC. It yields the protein CASSPPIQGDYEQYF.

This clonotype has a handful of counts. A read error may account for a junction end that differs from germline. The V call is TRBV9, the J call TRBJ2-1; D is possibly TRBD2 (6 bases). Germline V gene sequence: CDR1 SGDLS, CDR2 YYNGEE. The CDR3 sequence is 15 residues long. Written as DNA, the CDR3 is TGTGCCAGCAACGTACTCGGAGGGCCAAGTCATGAGCAGTTCTTC. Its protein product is CASNVLGGPSHEQFF.

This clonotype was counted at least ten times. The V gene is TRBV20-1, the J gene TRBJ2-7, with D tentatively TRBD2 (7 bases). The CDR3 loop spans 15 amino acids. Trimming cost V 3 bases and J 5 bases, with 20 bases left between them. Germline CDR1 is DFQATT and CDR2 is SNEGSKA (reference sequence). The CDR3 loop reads CSASPGGGALHEQYF. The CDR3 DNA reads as TGCAGTGCTAGTCCTGGCGGGGGCGCTTTACACGAGCAGTACTTC.

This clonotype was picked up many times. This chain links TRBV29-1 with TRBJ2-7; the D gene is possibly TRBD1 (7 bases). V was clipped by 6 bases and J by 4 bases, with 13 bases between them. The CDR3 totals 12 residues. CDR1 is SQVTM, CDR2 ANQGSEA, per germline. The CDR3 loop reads CSVVRGDYEQYF. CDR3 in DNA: TGCAGCGTAGTCAGGGGGGATTACGAGCAGTACTTC.

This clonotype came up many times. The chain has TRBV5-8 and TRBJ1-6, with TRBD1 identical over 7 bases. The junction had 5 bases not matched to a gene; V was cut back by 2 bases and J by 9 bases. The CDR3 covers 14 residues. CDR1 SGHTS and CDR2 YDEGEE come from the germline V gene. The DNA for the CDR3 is TGTGCCAGCAGCTTAGTCCAGGGGGGTTCACCCCTCCACTTT. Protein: CASSLVQGGSPLHF.

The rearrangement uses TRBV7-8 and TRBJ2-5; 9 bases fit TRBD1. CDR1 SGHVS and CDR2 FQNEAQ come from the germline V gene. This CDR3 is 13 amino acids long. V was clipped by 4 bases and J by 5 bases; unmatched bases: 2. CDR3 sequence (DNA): TGTGCCAGCAGCTATGACAGGGGGGAGACCCAGTACTTC. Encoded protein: CASSYDRGETQYF.

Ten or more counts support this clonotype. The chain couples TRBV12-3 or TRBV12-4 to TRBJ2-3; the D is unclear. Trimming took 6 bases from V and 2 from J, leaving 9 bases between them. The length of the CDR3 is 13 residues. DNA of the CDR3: TGTGCCAGCAGCACTCAATACACAGATACGCAGTATTTT. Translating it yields CASSTQYTDTQYF.